A selection of T cell receptor beta chains follows, all from one sample in a study of OX40 agonist ivuxolimab in advanced cancers. Repertoires were generated with immunoSEQ multiplex PCR, while TCRdb's copy carries only in-frame clones and drops some. The table has roughly 69,000 clones, 75% to 95% seen once. Source: CD4+ or CD8+ T cells sorted from blood, taken in a trial of the OX40 agonist ivuxolimab. The source is an adult with an advanced solid tumor such as melanoma, head and neck, liver or kidney cancer. The conserved cysteine and the conserved F or W are not part of the CDR3 here. Fields, in order: V gene, clone size, CDR3 protein. Clone size is shown for a subset of rows, as once, few, many or a class of expanded clone.

TRBV5-1 | . | ASSLVDRGHESRF
TRBV7-9 | . | ASSLNQNTEAF
TRBV7-2 | . | ASSLETATGELF
TRBV2 | . | ASRTSGFSTDTQY
TRBV5-1 | . | ASSVRAPGTEAF
TRBV5-4 | . | ASRGQSSYNEQF
TRBV15 | few | ATNPQGRTNEKLF
TRBV27 | . | ASSPRTAYEQY
TRBV7-8 | . | ATADGDTDTQY
TRBV5-1 | . | ASSLDLSPGGSRAF
TRBV27 | . | ASAELGTDLPGNTIY
TRBV5-1 | . | ASSLTGGVNEAF
TRBV5-8 | . | ASSYIAGAPYEQY
TRBV30 | . | AWSVKGAFNEQF
TRBV6-5 | . | ASSYSGRTTGEKLF
TRBV5-1 | few | ASSSEPGLYNEQF
TRBV6-5 | . | ASSYSRQGSTEAF
TRBV6-5 | . | ASSYQQTGNTIY
TRBV5-6 | . | ASTTSLVPNIEAF
TRBV5-1 | . | ASSLRAYSNQPQH
TRBV30 | . | AWSRAYGYT
TRBV29-1 | . | SVASRDRGRDTEAF
TRBV6-4 | . | ASSDSPGGWDSGRTSYEQY
TRBV30 | . | AWSAYNSPLH
TRBV7-8 | . | ASGLTGGPATAGNIQY
TRBV7-8 | . | ASSLLGSTEAF
TRBV19 | . | ASTPVEGWGYT
TRBV19 | . | ASSRGSWAGTEAF
TRBV4-1 | . | ASSQEVAGGFYEQY
TRBV19 | . | ASSTRTAMNTEAF
TRBV19 | . | ASSILGQGYEQY
TRBV10-2 | . | ASRSPGTGSEKLF
TRBV18 | . | ASSPPRQGGEKLF
TRBV18 | . | ASSPRTDPGNTIY
TRBV5-6 | . | ASSGLDTQY
TRBV2 | . | ASSEAGYEQY
TRBV14 | . | ASSLWGQGRYEQY
TRBV18 | . | ASSLNRASGNTIY
TRBV5-6 | . | ASSPPPGGVVPNQPQH
TRBV5-8 | once | ASSLGSMANEKLF
TRBV7-2 | once | ASSIGGSGANVLT
TRBV28 | . | ASSLSGTGGSNEQF